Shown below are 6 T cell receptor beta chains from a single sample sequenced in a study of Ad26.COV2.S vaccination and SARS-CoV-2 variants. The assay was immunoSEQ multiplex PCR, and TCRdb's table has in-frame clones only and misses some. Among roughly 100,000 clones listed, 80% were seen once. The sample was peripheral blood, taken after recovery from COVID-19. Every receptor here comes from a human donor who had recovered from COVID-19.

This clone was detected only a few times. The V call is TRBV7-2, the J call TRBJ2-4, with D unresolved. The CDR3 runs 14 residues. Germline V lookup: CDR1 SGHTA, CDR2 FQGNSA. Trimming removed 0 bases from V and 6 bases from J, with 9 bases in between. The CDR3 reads CASSLAAAPNIQYF. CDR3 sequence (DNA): TGTGCCAGCAGCTTAGCCGCGGCGCCAAACATTCAGTACTTC.

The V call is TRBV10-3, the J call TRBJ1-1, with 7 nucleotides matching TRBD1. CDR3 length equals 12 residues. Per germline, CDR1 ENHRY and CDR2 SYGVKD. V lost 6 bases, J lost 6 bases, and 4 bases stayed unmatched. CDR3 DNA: TGTGCCATCAGAGGACAGGAGCCTGAAGCTTTCTTT. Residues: CAIRGQEPEAFF.

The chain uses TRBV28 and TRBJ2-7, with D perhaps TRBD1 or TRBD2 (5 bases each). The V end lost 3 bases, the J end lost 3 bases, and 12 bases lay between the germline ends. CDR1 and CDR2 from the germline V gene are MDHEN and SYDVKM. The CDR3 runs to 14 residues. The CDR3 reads CASSFRDGNYEQYF. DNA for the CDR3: TGTGCCAGCAGTTTCAGGGACGGAAACTACGAGCAGTACTTC.

CDR3 in DNA: TGCGCCAGCAGCTTGGCCGCAGGGTATACAGATACGCAGTATTTT. It specifies CASSLAAGYTDTQYF. V gene TRBV5-1 combines with J gene TRBJ2-3; tentative D call: TRBD1 (5 bases). Trimming removed 0 bases at V and 3 bases at J, with 11 bases between. CDR1 and CDR2 from the germline V gene are SGHRS and YFSETQ. This CDR3 has 15 amino acids.

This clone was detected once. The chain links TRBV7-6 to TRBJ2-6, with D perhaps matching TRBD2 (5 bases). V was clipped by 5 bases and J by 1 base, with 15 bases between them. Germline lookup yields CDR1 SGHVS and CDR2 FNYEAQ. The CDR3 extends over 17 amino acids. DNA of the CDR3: TGTGCCAGCAGCCCTTTTGAGGGAACTTCTGGGGCCAACGTCCTGACTTTC. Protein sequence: CASSPFEGTSGANVLTF.

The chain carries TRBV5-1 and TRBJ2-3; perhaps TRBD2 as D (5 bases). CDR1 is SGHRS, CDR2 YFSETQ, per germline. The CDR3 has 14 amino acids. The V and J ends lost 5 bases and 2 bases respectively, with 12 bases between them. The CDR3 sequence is CASRSSGSTDTQYF. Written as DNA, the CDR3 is TGCGCCAGCAGAAGTTCGGGGTCCACAGATACGCAGTATTTT.